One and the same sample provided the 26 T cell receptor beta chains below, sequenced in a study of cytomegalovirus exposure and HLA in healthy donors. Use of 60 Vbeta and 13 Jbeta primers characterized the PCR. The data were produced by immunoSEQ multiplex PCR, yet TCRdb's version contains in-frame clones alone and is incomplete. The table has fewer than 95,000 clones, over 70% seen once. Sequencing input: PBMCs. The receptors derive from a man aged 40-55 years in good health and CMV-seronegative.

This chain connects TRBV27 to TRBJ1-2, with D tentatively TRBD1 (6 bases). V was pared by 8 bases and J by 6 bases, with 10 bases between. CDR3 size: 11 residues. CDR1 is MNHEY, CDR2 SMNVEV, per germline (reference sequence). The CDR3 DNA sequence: TGTGCCAGCTGGGGGCGTGATGGCTACACCTTC. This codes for CASWGRDGYTF.

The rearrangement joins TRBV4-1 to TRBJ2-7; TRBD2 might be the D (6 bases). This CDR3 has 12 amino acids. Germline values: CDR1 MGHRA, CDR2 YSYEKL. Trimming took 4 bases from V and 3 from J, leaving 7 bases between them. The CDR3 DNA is TGCGCCAGCAGCCGCGGGGTCTACGAGCAGTACTTC. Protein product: CASSRGVYEQYF.

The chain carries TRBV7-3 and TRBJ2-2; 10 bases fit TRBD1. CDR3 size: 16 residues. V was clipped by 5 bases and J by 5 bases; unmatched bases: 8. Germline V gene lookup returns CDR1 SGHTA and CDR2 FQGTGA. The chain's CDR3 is CASSLSRQGATGELFF. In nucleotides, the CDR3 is TGTGCCAGCAGCCTTTCCAGACAGGGGGCGACCGGGGAGCTGTTTTTT.

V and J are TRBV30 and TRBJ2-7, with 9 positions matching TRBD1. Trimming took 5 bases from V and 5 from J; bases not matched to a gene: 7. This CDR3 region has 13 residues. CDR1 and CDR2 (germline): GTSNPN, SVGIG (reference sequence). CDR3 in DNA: TGTGCCTGGGAAGCAACAGGGGGCAACGAGCAGTACTTC. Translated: CAWEATGGNEQYF.

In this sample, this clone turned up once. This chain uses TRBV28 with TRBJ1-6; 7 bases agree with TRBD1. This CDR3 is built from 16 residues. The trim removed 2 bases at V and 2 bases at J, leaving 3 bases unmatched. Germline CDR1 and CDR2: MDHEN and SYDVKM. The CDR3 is CASSLIRGPYNSPLHF. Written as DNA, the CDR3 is TGTGCCAGCAGTTTAATAAGGGGGCCCTATAATTCACCCCTCCACTTT.

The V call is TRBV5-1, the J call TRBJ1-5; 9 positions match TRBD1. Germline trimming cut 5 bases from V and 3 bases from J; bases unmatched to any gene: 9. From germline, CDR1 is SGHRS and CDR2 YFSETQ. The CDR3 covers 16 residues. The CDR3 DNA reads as TGCGCCAGCAGGACAGGGGGATCAAACTTCAATCAGCCCCAGCATTTT. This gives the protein CASRTGGSNFNQPQHF.

The CDR3 DNA follows: TGTGCCAGTGGGACAGTAGATGGCTACACCTTC. It encodes CASGTVDGYTF. This chain links TRBV28 with TRBJ1-2; 7 nucleotides align to TRBD1. The junction had 4 bases not matched to a gene; V was cut back by 9 bases and J by 6 bases. This CDR3 is 11 amino acids long. The germline V gene has CDR1 MDHEN and CDR2 SYDVKM.

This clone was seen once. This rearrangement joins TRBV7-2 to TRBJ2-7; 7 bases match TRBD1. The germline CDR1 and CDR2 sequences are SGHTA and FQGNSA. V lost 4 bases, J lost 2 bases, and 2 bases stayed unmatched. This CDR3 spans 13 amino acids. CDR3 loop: CASSYGQAYEQYF. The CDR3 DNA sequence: TGTGCCAGCAGCTACGGACAGGCCTACGAGCAGTACTTC.

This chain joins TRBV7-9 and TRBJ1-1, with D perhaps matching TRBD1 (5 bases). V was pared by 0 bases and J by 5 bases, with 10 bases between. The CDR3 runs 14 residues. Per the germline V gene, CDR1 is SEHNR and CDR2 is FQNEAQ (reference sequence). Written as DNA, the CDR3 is TGTGCCAGCAGCTTAGCGGGGGGACGGACTGAAGCTTTCTTT. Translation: CASSLAGGRTEAFF.

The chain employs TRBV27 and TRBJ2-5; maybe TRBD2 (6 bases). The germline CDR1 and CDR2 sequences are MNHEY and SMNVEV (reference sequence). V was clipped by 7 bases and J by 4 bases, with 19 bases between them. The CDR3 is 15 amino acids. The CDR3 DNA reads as TGTGCCAGCACCACTATGTACGGGGGTACAGAGACCCAGTACTTC. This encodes CASTTMYGGTETQYF.

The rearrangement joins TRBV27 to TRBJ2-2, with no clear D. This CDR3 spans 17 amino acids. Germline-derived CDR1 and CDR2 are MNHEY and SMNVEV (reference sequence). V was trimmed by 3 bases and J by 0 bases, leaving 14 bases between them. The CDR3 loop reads CASSFNSQLANTGELFF. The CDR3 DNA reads TGTGCCAGCAGTTTCAACTCCCAACTGGCGAACACCGGGGAGCTGTTTTTT.

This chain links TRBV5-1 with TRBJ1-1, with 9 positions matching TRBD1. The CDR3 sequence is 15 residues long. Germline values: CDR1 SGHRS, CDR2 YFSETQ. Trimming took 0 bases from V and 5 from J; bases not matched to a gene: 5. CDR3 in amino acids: CASSLDRGRRTEAFF. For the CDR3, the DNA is TGCGCCAGCAGCTTGGACAGGGGGCGCCGGACTGAAGCTTTCTTT. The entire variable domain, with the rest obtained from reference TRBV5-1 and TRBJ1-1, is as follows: KAGVTQTPRYLIKTRGQQVTLSCSPISGHRSVSWYQQTPGQGLQFLFEYFSETQRNKGNFPGRFSGRQFSNSRSEMNVSTLELGDSALYLCASSLDRGRRTEAFFGQGTRLTVV.

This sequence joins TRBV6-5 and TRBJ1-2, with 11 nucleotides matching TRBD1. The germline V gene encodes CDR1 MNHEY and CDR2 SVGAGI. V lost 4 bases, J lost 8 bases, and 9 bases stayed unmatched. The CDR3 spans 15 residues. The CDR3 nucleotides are TGTGCCAGCAGTTTCGGGGGACAGGGGGTTGGAGGCTACACCTTC. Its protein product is CASSFGGQGVGGYTF.

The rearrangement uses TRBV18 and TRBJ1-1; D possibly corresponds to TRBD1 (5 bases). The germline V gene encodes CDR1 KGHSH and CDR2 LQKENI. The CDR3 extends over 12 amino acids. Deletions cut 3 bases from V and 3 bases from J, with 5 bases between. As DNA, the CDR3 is TGTGCCAGCTCACCGACAGACACTGAAGCTTTCTTT. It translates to CASSPTDTEAFF.

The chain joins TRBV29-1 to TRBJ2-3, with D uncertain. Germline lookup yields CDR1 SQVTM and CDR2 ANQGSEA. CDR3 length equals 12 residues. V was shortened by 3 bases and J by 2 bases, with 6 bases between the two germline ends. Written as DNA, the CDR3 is TGCAGCGTTGAGGCAAACACAGATACGCAGTATTTT. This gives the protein CSVEANTDTQYF.

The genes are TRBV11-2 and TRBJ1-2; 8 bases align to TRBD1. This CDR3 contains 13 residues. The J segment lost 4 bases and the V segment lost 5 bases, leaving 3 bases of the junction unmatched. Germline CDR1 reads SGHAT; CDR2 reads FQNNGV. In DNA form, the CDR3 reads TGTGCCAGCAGCGCAGGGGGCGGCTATGGCTACACCTTC. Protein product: CASSAGGGYGYTF.

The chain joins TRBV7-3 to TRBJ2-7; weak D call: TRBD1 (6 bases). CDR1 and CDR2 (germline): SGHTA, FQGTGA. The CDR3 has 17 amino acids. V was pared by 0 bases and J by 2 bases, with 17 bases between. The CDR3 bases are TGTGCCAGCAGCTTAACGGGGGCCGCGATGGGTACCTACGAGCAGTACTTC. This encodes CASSLTGAAMGTYEQYF.

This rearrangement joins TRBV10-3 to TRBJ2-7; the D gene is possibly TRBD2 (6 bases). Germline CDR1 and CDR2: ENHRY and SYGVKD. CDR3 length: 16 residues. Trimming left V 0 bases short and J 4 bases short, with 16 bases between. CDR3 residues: CAISESSSDYGYEQYF. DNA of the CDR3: TGTGCCATCAGTGAGTCGTCTAGCGACTATGGTTACGAGCAGTACTTC.

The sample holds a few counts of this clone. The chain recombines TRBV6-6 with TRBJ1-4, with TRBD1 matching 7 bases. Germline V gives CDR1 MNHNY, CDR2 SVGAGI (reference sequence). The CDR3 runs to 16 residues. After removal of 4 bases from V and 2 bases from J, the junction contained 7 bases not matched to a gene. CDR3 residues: CASSSDRVSTNEKLFF. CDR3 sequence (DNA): TGTGCCAGCAGTTCAGACAGGGTCTCGACTAATGAAAAACTGTTTTTT.

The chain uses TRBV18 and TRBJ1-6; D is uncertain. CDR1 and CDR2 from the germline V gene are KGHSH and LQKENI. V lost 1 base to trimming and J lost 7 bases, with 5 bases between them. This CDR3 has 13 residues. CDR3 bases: TGTGCCAGCTCACCACGGGAGAATTCACCCCTCCACTTT. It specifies CASSPRENSPLHF.

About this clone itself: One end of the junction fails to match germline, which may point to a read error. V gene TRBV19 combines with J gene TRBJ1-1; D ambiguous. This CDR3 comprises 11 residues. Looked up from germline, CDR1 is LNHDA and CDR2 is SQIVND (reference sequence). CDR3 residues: CASTSRLEAFF. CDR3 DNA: TGTGCCAGTACTTCTCGCCTTGAAGCTTTTTTT.

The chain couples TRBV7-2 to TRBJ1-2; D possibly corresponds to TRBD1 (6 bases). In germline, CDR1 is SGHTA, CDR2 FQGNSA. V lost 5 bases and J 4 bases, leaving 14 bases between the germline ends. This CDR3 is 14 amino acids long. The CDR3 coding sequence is TGTGCCAGCAGCCGACTCGGACAGTCCTATGGCTACACCTTC. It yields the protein CASSRLGQSYGYTF.

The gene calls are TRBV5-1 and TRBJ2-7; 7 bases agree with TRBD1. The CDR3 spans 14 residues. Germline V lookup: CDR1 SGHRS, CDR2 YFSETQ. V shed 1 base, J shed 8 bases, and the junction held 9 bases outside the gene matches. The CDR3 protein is CASSLTGVDGKQYF. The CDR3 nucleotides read TGCGCCAGCAGCTTGACAGGGGTGGATGGAAAGCAGTACTTC.

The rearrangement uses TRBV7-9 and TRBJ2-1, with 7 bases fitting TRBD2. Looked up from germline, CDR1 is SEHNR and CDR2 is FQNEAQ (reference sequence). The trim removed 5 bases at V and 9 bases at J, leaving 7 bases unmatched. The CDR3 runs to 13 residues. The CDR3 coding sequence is TGTGCCAGCAGCCCTAGTGGGGAGGGTGAGCAGTTCTTC. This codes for CASSPSGEGEQFF.

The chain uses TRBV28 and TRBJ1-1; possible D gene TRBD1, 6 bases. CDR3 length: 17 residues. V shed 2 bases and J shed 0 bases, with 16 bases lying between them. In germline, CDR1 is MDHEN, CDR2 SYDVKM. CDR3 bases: TGTGCCAGCAGTTTACCAGGACAGCCCATAATGAACACTGAAGCTTTCTTT. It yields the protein CASSLPGQPIMNTEAFF.

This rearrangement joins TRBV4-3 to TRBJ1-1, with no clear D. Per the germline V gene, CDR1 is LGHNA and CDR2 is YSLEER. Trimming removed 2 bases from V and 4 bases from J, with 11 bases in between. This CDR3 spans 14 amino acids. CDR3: CASSQSADLTEAFF. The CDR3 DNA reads TGCGCCAGCAGCCAATCGGCGGATCTCACTGAAGCTTTCTTT.